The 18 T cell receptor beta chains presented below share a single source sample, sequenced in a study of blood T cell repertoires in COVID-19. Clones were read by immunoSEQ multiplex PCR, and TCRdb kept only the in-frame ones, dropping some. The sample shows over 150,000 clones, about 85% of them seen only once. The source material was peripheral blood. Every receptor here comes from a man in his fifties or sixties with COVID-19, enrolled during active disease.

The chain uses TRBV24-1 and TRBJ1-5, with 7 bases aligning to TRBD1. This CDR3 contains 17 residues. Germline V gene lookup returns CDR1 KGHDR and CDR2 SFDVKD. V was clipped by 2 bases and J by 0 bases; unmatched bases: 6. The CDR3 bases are TGTGCCACCAGTGATTCCGGGACAGCTAATAGCAATCAGCCCCAGCATTTT. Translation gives CATSDSGTANSNQPQHF.

The CDR3 nucleotides are TGCAGCGTTGAAACTAGCGGGAGTTCCTACGAGCAGTACTTC. Amino acids: CSVETSGSSYEQYF. V gene TRBV29-1 combines with J gene TRBJ2-7, with 11 bases identical to TRBD2. Germline-derived CDR1 and CDR2 are SQVTM and ANQGSEA. The ends lost 2 bases at V and 1 base at J; junction bases unmatched: 1. The CDR3 covers 14 residues.

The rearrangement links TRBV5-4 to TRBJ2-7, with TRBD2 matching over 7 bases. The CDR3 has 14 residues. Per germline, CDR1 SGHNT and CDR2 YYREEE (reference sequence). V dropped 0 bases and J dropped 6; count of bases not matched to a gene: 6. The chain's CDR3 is CASSLELAIGEQYF. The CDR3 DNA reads TGTGCCAGCAGCTTGGAACTAGCGATTGGCGAGCAGTACTTC.

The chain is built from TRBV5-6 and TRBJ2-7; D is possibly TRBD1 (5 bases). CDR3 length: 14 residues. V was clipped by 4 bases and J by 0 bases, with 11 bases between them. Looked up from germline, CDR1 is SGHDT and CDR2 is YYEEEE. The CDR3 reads CASSTDTYSYEQYF. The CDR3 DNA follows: TGTGCCAGCAGCACGGACACATACTCCTACGAGCAGTACTTC.

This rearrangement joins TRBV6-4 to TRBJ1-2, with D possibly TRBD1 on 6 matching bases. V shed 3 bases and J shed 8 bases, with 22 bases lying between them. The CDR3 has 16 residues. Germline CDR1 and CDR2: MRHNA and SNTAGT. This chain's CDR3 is CASSEYPTGWFDGYTF. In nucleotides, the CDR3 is TGTGCCAGCAGTGAGTATCCAACAGGGTGGTTCGACGGCTACACCTTC.

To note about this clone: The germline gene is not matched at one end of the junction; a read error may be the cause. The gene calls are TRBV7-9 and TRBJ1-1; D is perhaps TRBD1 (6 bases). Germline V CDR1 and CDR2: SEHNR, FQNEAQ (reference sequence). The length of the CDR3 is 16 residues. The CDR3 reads CASSLIKQGLNTEVFF. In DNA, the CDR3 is TGTGCCAGCAGCTTAATAAAACAGGGTTTGAACACTGAAGTTTTCTTT.

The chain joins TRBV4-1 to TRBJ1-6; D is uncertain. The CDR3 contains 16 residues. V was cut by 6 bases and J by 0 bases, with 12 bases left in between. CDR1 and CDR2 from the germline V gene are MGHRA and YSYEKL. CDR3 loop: CASSRGESSYNSPLHF. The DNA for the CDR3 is TGCGCCAGCAGTAGAGGAGAGAGCTCCTATAATTCACCCCTCCACTTT.

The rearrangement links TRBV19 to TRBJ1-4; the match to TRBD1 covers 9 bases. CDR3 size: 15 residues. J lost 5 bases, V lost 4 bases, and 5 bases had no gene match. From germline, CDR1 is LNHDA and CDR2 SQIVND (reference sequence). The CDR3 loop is CASSKTGTGNEKLFF. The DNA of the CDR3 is TGTGCCAGTAGTAAAACCGGGACAGGGAATGAAAAACTGTTTTTT.

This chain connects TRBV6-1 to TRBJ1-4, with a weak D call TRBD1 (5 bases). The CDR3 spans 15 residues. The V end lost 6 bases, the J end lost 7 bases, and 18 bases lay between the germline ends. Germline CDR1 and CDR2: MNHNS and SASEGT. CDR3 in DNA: TGTGCCAGCAGAAACAGTCCTCAAAGGGGTGAAAAACTGTTTTTT. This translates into CASRNSPQRGEKLFF.

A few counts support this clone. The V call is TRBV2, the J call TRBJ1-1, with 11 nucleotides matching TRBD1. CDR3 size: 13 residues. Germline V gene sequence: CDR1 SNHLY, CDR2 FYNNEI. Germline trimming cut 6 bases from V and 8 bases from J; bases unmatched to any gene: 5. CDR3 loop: CASRPGTGGEAFF. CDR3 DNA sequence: TGTGCCAGCAGGCCCGGGACAGGGGGGGAAGCTTTCTTT.

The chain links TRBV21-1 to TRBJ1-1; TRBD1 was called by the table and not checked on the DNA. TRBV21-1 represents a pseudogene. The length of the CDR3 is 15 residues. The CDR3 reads CASSTHRVGNTEAFF. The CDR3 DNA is TGTGCCAGCAGCACCCACAGGGTCGGGAACACTGAAGCTTTCTTT.

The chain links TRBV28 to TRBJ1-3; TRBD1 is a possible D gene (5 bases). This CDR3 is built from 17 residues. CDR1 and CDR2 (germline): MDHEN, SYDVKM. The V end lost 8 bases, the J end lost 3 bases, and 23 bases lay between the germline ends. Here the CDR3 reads CASGRLWGTGGGNTIYF. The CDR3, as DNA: TGTGCCAGCGGACGGCTATGGGGCACCGGCGGTGGAAACACCATATATTTT. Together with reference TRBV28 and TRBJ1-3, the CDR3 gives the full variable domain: DVKVTQSSRYLVKRTGEKVFLECVQDMDHENMFWYRQDPGLGLRLIYFSYDVKMKEKGDIPEGYSVSREKKERFSLILESASTNQTSMYLCASGRLWGTGGGNTIYFGEGSWLTVV.

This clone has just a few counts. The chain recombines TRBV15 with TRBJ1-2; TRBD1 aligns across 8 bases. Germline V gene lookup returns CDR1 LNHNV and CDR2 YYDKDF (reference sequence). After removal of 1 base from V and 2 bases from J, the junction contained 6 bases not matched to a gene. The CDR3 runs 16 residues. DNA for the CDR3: TGTGCCACCAGCAGAGGAGCAGGGGGCGCCAACTATGGCTACACCTTC. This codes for CATSRGAGGANYGYTF.

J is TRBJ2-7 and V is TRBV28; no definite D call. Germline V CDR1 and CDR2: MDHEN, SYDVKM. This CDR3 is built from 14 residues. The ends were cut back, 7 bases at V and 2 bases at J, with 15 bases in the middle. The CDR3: CASTRPGLPYEQYF. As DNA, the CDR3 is TGTGCCAGCACCCGACCGGGTTTACCCTACGAGCAGTACTTC.

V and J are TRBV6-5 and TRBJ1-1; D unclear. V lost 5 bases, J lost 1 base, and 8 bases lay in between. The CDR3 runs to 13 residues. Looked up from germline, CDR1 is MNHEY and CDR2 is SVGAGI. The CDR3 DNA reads TGTGCCAGCAGTCTGGCAACGAACACTGAAGCTTTCTTT. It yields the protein CASSLATNTEAFF.

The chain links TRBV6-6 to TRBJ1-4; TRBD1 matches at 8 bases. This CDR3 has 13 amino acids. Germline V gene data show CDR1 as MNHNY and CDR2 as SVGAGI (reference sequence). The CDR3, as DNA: TGTGGAGTCAGGGGGCCAACTAATGAAAAACTGTTTTTT. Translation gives CGVRGPTNEKLFF.

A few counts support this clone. This CDR3 reads CASSPVQGAMNTEAFF. As DNA, the CDR3 is TGTGCCAGCAGCCCAGTCCAAGGGGCGATGAACACTGAAGCTTTCTTT. This chain connects TRBV5-4 to TRBJ1-1; possibly TRBD1 for D (5 bases). This CDR3 spans 16 amino acids. Trimming took off 4 bases at V and 0 bases at J, with 16 bases between the two ends. Germline V gene sequence: CDR1 SGHNT, CDR2 YYREEE (reference sequence).

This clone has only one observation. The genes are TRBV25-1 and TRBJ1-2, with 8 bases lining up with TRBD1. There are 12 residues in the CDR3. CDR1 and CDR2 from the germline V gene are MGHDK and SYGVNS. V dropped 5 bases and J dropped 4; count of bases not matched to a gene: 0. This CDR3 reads CASSTGGYGYTF. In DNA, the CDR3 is TGTGCCAGCAGTACAGGGGGCTATGGCTACACCTTC.